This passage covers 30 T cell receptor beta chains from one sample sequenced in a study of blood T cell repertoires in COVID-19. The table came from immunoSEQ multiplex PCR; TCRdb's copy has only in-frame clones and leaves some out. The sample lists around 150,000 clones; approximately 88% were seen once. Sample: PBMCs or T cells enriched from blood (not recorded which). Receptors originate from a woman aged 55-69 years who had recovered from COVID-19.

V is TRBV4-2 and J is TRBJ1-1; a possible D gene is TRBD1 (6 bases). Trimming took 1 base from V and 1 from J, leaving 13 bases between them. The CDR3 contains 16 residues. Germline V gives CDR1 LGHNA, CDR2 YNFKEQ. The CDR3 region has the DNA TGTGCCAGCAGCCAAGTTTACGAACAGGGGAACACTGAAGCTTTCTTT. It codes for CASSQVYEQGNTEAFF.

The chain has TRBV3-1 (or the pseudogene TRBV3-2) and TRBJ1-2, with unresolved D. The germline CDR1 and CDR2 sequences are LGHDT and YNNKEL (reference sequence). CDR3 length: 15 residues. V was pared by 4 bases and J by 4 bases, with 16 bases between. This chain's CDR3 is CASSPTAGSRYGYTF. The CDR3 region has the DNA TGTGCCAGCAGCCCGACCGCGGGCAGCCGCTATGGCTACACCTTC.

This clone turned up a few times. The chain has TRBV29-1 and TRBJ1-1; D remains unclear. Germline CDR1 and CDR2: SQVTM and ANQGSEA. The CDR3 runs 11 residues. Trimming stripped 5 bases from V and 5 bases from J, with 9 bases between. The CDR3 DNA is TGCAGCGTTCGAGACGGGACTGAAGCTTTCTTT. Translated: CSVRDGTEAFF. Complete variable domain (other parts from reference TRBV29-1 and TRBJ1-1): SAVISQKPSRDICQRGTSLTIQCQVDSQVTMMFWYRQQPGQSLTLIATANQGSEATYESGFVIDKFPISRPNLTFSTLTVSNMSPEDSSIYLCSVRDGTEAFFGQGTRLTVV.

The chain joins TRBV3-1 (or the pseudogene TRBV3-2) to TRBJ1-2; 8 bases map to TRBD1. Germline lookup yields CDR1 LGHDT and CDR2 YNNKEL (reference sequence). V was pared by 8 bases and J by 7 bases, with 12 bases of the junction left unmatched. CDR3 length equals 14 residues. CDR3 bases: TGTGCCAGCGGTGCGCCGGGACAGGCGGTTGGCTACACCTTC. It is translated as CASGAPGQAVGYTF.

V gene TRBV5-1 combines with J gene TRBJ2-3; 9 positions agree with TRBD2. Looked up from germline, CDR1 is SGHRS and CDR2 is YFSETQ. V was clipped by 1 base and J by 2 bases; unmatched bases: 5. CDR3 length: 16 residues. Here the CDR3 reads CASSLRVAGVTDTQYF. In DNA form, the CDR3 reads TGCGCCAGCAGCTTGAGGGTAGCGGGGGTCACAGATACGCAGTATTTT.

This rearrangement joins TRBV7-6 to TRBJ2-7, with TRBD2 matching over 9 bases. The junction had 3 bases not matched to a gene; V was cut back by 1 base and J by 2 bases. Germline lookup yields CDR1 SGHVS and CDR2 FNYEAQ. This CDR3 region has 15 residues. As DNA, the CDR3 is TGTGCCAGCAGCTTAGGGGCTAGCGGGACCTACGAGCAGTACTTC. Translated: CASSLGASGTYEQYF.

CDR3: CASSPPDRETEAFF. CDR3 sequence (DNA): TGTGCCAGTAGCCCTCCGGACAGGGAAACTGAAGCTTTCTTT. This chain links TRBV19 with TRBJ1-1; 8 bases fit TRBD1. With 6 bases clipped from V and 5 bases from J, the junction kept 8 bases outside the gene matches. Germline CDR1 is LNHDA and CDR2 is SQIVND (reference sequence). The CDR3 contains 14 residues.

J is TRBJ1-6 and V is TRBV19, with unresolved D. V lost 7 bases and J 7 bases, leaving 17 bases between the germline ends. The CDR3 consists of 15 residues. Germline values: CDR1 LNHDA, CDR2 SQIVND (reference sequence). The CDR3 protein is CASKAGFGINSPLHF. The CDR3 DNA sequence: TGTGCCAGTAAGGCGGGGTTTGGTATCAATTCACCCCTCCACTTT.

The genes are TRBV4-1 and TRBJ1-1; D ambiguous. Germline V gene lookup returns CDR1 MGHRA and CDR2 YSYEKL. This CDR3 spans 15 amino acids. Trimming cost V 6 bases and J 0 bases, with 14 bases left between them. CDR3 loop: CASRRLEGMNTEAFF. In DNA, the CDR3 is TGCGCCAGCAGGAGGTTGGAAGGTATGAACACTGAAGCTTTCTTT.

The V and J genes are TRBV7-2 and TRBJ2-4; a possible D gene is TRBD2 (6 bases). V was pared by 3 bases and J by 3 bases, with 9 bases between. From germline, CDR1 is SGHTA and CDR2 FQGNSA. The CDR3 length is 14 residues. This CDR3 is CASSLDYYKNIQYF. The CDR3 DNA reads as TGTGCCAGCAGCTTGGACTACTACAAAAACATTCAGTACTTC.

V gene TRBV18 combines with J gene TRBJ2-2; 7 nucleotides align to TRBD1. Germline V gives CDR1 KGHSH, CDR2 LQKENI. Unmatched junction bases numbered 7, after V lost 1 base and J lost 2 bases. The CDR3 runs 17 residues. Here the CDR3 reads CASSPLQGVTNTGELFF. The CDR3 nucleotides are TGTGCCAGCTCACCACTTCAGGGGGTGACTAACACCGGGGAGCTGTTTTTT. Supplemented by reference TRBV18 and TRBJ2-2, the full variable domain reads NAGVMQNPRHLVRRRGQEARLRCSPMKGHSHVYWYRQLPEEGLKFMVYLQKENIIDESGMPKERFSAEFPKEGPSILRIQQVVRGDSAAYFCASSPLQGVTNTGELFFGEGSRLTVL.

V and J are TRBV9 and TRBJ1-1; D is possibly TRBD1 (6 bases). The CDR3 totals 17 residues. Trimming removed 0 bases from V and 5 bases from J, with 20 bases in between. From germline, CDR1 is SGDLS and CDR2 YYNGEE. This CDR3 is CASSVAGTWRPETEAFF. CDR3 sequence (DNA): TGTGCCAGCAGCGTAGCCGGGACATGGCGGCCAGAGACTGAAGCTTTCTTT.

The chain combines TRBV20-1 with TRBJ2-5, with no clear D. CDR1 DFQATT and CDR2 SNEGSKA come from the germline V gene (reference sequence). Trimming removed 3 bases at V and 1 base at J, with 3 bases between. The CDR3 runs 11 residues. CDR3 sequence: CSASVQETQYF. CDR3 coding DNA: TGCAGTGCTAGCGTCCAAGAGACCCAGTACTTC.

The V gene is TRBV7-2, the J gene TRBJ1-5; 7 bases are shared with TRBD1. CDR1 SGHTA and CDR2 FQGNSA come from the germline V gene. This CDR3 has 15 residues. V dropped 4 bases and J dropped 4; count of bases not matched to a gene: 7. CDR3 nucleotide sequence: TGTGCCAGCAGCTCAATGACAGGGAGGAATCAGCCCCAGCATTTT. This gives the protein CASSSMTGRNQPQHF.

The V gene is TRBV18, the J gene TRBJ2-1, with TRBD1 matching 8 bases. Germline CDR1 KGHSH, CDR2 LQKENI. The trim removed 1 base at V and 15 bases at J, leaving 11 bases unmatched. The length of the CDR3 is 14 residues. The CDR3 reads CASSPLSGQARWFF. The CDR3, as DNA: TGTGCCAGCTCACCACTCTCGGGACAGGCTCGCTGGTTCTTC.

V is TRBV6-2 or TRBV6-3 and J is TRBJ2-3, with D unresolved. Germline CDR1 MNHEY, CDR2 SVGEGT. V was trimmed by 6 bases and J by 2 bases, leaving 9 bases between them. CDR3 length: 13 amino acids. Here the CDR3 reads CASSPEATDTQYF. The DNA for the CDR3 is TGTGCCAGCAGCCCCGAAGCCACAGATACGCAGTATTTT.

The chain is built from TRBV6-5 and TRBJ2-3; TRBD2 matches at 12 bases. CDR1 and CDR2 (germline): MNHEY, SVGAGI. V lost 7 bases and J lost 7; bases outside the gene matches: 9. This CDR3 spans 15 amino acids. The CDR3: CASTLAGGPGNTQYF. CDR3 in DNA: TGTGCCAGCACGCTAGCGGGAGGGCCGGGGAATACGCAGTATTTT.

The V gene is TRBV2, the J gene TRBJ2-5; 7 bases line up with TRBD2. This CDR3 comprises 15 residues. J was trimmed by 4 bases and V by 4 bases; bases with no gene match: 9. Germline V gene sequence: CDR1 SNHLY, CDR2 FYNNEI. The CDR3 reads CASSAEGGDRETQYF. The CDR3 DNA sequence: TGTGCCAGCAGTGCTGAGGGAGGGGACCGAGAGACCCAGTACTTC. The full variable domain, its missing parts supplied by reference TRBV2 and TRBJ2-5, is EPEVTQTPSHQVTQMGQEVILRCVPISNHLYFYWYRQILGQKVEFLVSFYNNEISEKSEIFDDQFSVERPDGSNFTLKIRSTKLEDSAMYFCASSAEGGDRETQYFGPGTRLLVL.

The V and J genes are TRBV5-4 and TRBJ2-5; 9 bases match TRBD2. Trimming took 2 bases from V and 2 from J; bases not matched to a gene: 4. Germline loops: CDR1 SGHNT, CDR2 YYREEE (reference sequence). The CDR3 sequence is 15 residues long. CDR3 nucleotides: TGTGCCAGCAGCTTCCCGGCGGGGGGGCAAGAGACCCAGTACTTC. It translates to CASSFPAGGQETQYF.

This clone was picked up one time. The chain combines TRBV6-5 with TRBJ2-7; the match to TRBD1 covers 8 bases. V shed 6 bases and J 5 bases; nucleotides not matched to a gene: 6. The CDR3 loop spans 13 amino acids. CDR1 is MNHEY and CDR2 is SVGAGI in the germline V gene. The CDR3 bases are TGTGCCAGCAGCAAACAGGGGGATAACGAGCAGTACTTC. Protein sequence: CASSKQGDNEQYF.

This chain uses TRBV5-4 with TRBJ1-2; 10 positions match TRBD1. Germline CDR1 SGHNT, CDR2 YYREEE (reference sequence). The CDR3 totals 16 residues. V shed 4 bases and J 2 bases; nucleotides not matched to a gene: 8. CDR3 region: CASSTRTGGGNYGYTF. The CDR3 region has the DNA TGTGCCAGCAGCACCAGGACAGGGGGAGGGAACTATGGCTACACCTTC.

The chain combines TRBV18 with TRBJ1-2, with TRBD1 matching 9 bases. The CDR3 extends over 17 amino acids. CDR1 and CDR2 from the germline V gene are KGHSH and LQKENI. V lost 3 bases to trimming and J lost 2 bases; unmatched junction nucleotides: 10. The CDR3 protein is CASSPTGPGTGNYGYTF. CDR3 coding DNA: TGTGCCAGCTCACCTACTGGTCCCGGGACAGGGAACTATGGCTACACCTTC.

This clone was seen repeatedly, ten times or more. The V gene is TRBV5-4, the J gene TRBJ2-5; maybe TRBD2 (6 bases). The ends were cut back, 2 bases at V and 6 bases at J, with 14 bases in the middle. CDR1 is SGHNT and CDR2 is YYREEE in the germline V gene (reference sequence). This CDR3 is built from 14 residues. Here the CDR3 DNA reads TGTGCCAGCAGCTTAAAGGGGCGGGGACAGACCCAGTACTTC. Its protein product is CASSLKGRGQTQYF.

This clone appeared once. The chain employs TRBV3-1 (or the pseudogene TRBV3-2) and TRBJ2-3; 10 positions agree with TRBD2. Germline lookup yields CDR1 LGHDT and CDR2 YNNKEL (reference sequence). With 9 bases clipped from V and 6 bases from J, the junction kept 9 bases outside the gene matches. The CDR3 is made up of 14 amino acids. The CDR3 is CASRASGRSDTQYF. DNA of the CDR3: TGTGCCAGTCGGGCTAGCGGGAGATCGGATACGCAGTATTTT.

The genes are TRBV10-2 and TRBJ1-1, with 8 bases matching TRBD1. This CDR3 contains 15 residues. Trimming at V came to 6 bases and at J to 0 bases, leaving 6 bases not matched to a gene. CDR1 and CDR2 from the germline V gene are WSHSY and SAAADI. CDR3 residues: CASRDRGPVNTEAFF. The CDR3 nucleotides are TGCGCCAGCAGAGACAGGGGTCCGGTGAACACTGAAGCTTTCTTT.

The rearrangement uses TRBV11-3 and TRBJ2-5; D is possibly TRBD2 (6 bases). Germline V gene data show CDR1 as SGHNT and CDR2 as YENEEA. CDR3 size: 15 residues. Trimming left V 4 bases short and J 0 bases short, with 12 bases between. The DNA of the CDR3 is TGTGCCAGCAGCTCCGGCATAGCGGACCAAGAGACCCAGTACTTC. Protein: CASSSGIADQETQYF. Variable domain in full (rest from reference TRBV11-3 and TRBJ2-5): EAGVVQSPRYKIIEKKQPVAFWCNPISGHNTLYWYLQNLGQGPELLIRYENEEAVDDSQLPKDRFSAERLKGVDSTLKIQPAELGDSAVYLCASSSGIADQETQYFGPGTRLLVL.

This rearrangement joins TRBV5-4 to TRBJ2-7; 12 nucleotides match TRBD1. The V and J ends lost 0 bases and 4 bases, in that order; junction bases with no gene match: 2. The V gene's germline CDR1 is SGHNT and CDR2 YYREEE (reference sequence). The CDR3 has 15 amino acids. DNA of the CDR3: TGTGCCAGCAGCTTGGCGGGACAGGGGGCGTACGAGCAGTACTTC. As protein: CASSLAGQGAYEQYF.

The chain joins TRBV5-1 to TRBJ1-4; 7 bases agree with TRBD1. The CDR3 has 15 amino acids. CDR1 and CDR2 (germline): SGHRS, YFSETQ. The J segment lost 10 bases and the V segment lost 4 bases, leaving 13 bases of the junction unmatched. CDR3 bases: TGCGCCAGCAGCCCCCACACAGGGGTGGAAGGAAAACTGTTTTTT. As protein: CASSPHTGVEGKLFF.

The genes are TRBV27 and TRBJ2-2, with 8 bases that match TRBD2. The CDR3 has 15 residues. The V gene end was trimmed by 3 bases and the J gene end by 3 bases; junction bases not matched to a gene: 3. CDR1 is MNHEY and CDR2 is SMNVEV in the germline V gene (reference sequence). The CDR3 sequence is CASSLAGGDTGELFF. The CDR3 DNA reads TGTGCCAGCAGTTTGGCGGGAGGTGACACCGGGGAGCTGTTTTTT.

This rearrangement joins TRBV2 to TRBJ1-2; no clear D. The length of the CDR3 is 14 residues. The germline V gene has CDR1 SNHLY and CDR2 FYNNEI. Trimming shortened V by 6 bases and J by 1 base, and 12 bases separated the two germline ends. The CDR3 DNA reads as TGTGCCAGCAGCCTGCCGGGAGTTAACTATGGCTACACCTTC. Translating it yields CASSLPGVNYGYTF. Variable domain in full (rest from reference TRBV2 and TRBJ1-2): EPEVTQTPSHQVTQMGQEVILRCVPISNHLYFYWYRQILGQKVEFLVSFYNNEISEKSEIFDDQFSVERPDGSNFTLKIRSTKLEDSAMYFCASSLPGVNYGYTFGSGTRLTVV.